This T cell receptor (beta chain) was obtained from a study of T cell responses to AZD1222 COVID-19 vaccine (dated by TCRdb to 2020 to 2022). Regarding the complete study: A total of 233 trial participants underwent TCR sequencing, of whom roughly 210 had received two doses of AZD1222 and some 25 had received two doses of the MenACWY control vaccine. Trial participants were enrolled by age into 18-55, 56-69 and 70-plus year subgroups, with roughly 150, 30 and 60 TCR-sequenced participants respectively.

This sample's time point label indicates: baseline before first vaccination. Reading the label with the study, this specimen's treatment or condition is: meningococcal conjugate vaccine given as trial control. Vaccinee samples came from UK trials COV001 and COV002, including a single-blind randomized controlled phase 2/3 trial of AZD1222 (ChAdOx1 nCoV-19) in healthy adults. For TCRbeta chain sequencing, PBMC samples from trial participants were taken at day 0 and at day 28 after the second dose. Results and caveats for the whole study, not just this receptor: The 56-69-year group was small, and its depth increase did not reach significance, likely because of low power. The whole spike protein was spanned by vaccine-associated CD4 TCRs, and dominant responses were seen in regions 160-218 and 743-854. After two AZD1222 doses, both the breadth and the depth of spike-specific TCRs were significantly higher than at day 0 and than in MenACWY recipients. Reportedly, almost half of the unique spike-specific TCRs recognized epitopes lying outside the regions that are mutated in the B.1.351 and B.1.1.7 variants. Only five or six AZD1222 recipients were SARS-CoV-2 seropositive at baseline, limiting conclusions about previously exposed vaccinees. Because no day 14 peak-response samples were available, repertoires were characterized only after the peak T cell response. Most participants were white British and females outnumbered males, and the authors suggested that clonal diversity may have been underestimated.

The germline ends are 8 bases apart after V is trimmed by 5 bases and J by 0 bases. As encoded in the germline V gene (reference sequence), CDR1 is MNHEY while CDR2 is SMNVEV. The CDR3 has 14 amino acids, counting the end cysteine and phenylalanine. The read is trimmed to its CDR3 DNA, 42 bases read in frame from base 1. About this clone: The antigen it recognizes is unknown. No base quality values were provided; no much bigger clone lies one nucleotide off.

The CDR3 regions of human TCRbeta chains were analyzed by immunosequencing. The study's own analysis went as follows. Repertoire TCRs were matched against a reference library of SARS-CoV-2-specific TCRs generated with the MIRA antigen-specificity platform. Breadth was defined as the fraction of unique TCRs that were SARS-CoV-2-associated, and depth was defined as the fraction of total T cells that were SARS-CoV-2-associated. Using the MIRA data, each spike-specific TCR was mapped to the spike region that the TCR reacts to and placed in a CD4 or CD8 class. Log10-transformed breadth and depth values were compared by one-way ANOVA with Sidak's multiple comparisons tests. TCRdb provides this immuneACCESS table in a form limited to in-frame rearrangements. Some clones are lacking; in checked studies, under half of them reflect an unresolved V gene, and why the rest are absent is not known. V, J and clone size were drawn from that table, and D and trimming were deduced from the DNA. This sample is represented by approximately 99,000 clones; roughly 90% of them were singletons. The ten top clones hold roughly 3% of the sample.

The material sequenced was peripheral blood, taken on day 0 of MenACWY control vaccination. The clonotype was recovered from an adult in good health. The V and J segments used are TRBV27 and TRBJ1-5; TRBD1 might be the D gene, on 6 matching bases. CDR3 loop: CASSGQISNQPQHF. The DNA reads TGTGCCAGCAGTGGACAGATTAGCAATCAGCCCCAGCATTTT.